Described below is a single TCR beta chain sequence and its context. In the source study's methods: Reference gene primer amplification in the assay estimated nucleated cell counts. The protocol was immunoSEQ multiplex PCR, while the TCRdb copy is restricted to in-frame clones and leaves out a portion. The V and J calls and clone size come from that table; D and trimming were worked out from the DNA. The sample contains approximately 270,000 clones, approximately 85% of which appear only once. The V end was cut by 5 bases, the J end by 5 bases, with 13 bases between. The CDR3 has 14 residues. The germline V gene has CDR1 SNHLY and CDR2 FYNNEI. This entry comes from a study of blood T cell repertoires in COVID-19.

The sequence came from an older woman with acute or convalescent COVID-19. Sequences were obtained from peripheral blood. This chain uses TRBV2 with TRBJ2-1; D is perhaps TRBD2 (5 bases). In DNA form, the CDR3 reads TGTGCCAGCAGTCCCCGGACTTTCGACAATGAGCAGTTCTTC. Translated, it gives CASSPRTFDNEQFF.